This TCR beta chain originates from a study of human T cells and chemical hapten exposure (dated by TCRdb to 2020 to 2023). About the full investigation: For sensitization, 2% DPC in acetone was applied to a roughly 2 cm by roughly 2 cm area of upper inner arm skin. Patch testing on the upper back used Finn chambers containing 0.01% DPC, with scoring done after 6 days according to International Contact Dermatitis Research Group standards. Blood samples were taken from patients before sensitization (week 0) and at 2, 6 and about 24 weeks after DPC sensitization. Weekly therapeutic DPC doses were additionally applied to the scalp of patients throughout the roughly 24-week study period. Approximately 28 alopecia patients provided blood for TCR sequencing at one to four time points (pre-sensitization, 2, 6 and 24 weeks). This study followed changes in the peripheral blood TCR repertoire in vivo during primary and secondary sensitization of alopecia patients to the hapten diphenylcyclopropenone (DPC). Libraries were pooled for sequencing, and variation in per-sample TCR yields was attributed mainly to small differences in library volumes within the pool. Most of the patients in the cohort were female, and the cohort covered alopecia areata with under or over 50% scalp involvement, alopecia totalis and alopecia universalis. Findings and caveats that apply to the study as a whole: Significantly more large CDR3 similarity clusters were formed by expanded TCRs than by pre-sensitization or healthy control sets, consistent with antigen-driven responses. Repeated subsampling changed both the strength of the expansion versus patch-test correlation and the threshold at which the correlation became significant. The number of PT1 expanded TCRs positively correlated with patch test score, significant at thresholds 8, 16 and 32 but not 4. The number of TCRs above 1 in 1000 frequency did not change with DPC sensitization; there was no evidence of global repertoire structure alterations. Alopecia, a presumed autoimmune disease, was present in all patients, so the immune response of the patients might differ from that of healthy individuals.

The time point label for this specimen denotes: patch test 1, 2 weeks after DPC sensitization. The meaning of the sample's treatment or condition label: therapeutic diphenylcyclopropenone sensitization with weekly scalp DPC. At each patch-test visit, blood was drawn before the patch test was applied. To be eligible, patients had to be aged 18 to 70, diagnosed with alopecia and judged suitable for DPC therapy, while pregnant patients were excluded. Unfractionated whole blood was collected in Tempus Blood RNA tubes, and total RNA was extracted from that blood. Libraries were built with RACE. The reads were generated on a NextSeq 500. Library preparation attached unique molecular identifiers to individual cDNA molecules for quantitative, reproducible TCR counting. For every blood RNA sample, sequencing covered both the TCR alpha and TCR beta chains. The original pipeline was this. Samples had a median of 95,638 TCRs, with a range from roughly 20,000 to 700,000. V, J and CDR3 annotation of the TCR reads was performed with the Decombinator software suite. To make PS versus PT1 abundance plots, every sample was subsampled to the same number of TCRs (28,000). TCRs were defined as expanded if absent before sensitization and observed at least eight times at the 2-week time point. TCRdb reprocessed the public reads (quality trimming at Q25 with fastp, clone calling with MiXCR) and kept in-frame beta chains. For every CDR3 protein sequence, its rows merge into one entry that carries the most common genes and DNA. TCRdb, not the authors, supplied the V and J calls. This sample has fewer than 500,000 distinct CDR3 sequences in its table, and roughly 4.8% of those were observed once. The top ten clones comprise under 2.5% of the sample.

This clonotype has a count of ten or more. The antigen this receptor binds is unknown. One base away there is no much larger clone; base qualities are not given. The sequence was collected from a woman in her fifties or sixties with alopecia areata. Some clones in this sample may be carry-over from other donors' samples. Material: whole blood, obtained in connection with sensitization to the hapten diphenylcyclopropenone (DPC).

The nucleotide sequence is TGCGCCAGCAGCTTGAGGACGGATTACTCTGGGGCCAACGTCCTGACTTTC. The encoded protein is CASSLRTDYSGANVLTF. This chain joins TRBV5-1 to TRBJ2-6; no D gene can be assigned with confidence. The CDR3 covers 17 residues, taking in both the cysteine and the phenylalanine. Only the CDR3 region is kept as DNA, spanning 51 bases read in frame from base 1. In the germline V gene, CDR1 corresponds to SGHRS and CDR2 to YFSETQ. V lost 1 base and J lost 0 bases; the stretch between them is 11 bases long.